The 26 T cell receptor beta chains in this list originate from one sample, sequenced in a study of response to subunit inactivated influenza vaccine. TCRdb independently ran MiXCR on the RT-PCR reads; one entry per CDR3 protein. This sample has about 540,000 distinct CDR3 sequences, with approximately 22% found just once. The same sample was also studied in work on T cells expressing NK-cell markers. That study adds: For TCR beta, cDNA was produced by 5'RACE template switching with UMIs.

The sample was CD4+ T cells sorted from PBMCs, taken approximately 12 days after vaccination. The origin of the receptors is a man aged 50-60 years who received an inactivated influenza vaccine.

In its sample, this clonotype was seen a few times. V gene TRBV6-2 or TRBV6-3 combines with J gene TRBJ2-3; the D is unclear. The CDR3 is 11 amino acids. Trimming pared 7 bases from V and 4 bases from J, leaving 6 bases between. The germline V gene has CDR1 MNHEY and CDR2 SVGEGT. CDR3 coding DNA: TGTGCCAGCACCCACTCAGATACGCAGTATTTT. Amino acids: CASTHSDTQYF.

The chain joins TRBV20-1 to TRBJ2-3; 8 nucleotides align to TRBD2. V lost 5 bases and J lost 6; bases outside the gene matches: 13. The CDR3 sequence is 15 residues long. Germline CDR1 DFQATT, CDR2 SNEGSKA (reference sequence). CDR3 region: CSAARPGTSKDTQYF. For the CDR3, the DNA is TGCAGTGCTGCTCGGCCCGGGACTAGTAAGGATACGCAGTATTTT.

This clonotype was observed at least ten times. The CDR3 is CASSYGLAGFNEQFF. Here the CDR3 DNA reads TGTGCCAGCAGTTACGGACTAGCGGGGTTCAATGAGCAGTTCTTC. The V gene is TRBV6-5, the J gene TRBJ2-1; 12 bases are a match to TRBD2. The CDR3 loop spans 15 amino acids. Germline-derived CDR1 and CDR2 are MNHEY and SVGAGI. J lost 6 bases, V lost 2 bases, and 2 bases had no gene match.

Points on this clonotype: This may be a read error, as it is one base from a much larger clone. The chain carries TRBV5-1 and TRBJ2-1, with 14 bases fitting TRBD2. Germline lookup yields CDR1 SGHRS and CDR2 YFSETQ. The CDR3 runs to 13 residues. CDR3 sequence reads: CASHPTSGGEHFF. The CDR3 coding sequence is TGCGCCAGCCACCCGACTAGCGGGGGGGAGCATTTCTTC.

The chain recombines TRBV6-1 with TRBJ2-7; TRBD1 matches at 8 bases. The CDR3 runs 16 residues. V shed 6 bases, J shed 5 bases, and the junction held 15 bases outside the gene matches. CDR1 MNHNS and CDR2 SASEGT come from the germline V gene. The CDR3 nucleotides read TGTGCCAGCAGCCCGGTGAATCAGGGGGCGAGGGACGAGCAGTACTTC. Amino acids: CASSPVNQGARDEQYF.

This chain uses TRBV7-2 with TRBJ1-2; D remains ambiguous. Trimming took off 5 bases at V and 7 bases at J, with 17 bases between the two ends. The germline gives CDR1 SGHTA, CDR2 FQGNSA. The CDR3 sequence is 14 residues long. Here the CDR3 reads CASSPRTGRAGYTF. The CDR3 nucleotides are TGTGCCAGCAGCCCCAGGACGGGGAGGGCTGGCTACACCTTC.

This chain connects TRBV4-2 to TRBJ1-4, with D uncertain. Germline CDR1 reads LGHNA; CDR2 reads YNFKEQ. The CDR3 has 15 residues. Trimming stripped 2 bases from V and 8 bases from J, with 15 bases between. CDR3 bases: TGTGCCAGCAGCCAACTCGGCCCAAAGAGCGAAAAACTGTTTTTT. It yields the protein CASSQLGPKSEKLFF.

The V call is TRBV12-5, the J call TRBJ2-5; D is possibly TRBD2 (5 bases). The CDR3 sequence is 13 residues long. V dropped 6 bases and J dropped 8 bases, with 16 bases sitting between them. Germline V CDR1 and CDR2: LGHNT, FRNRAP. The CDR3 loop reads CASGVNGKTTQYF. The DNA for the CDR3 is TGTGCTAGTGGCGTCAACGGGAAAACCACCCAGTACTTC.

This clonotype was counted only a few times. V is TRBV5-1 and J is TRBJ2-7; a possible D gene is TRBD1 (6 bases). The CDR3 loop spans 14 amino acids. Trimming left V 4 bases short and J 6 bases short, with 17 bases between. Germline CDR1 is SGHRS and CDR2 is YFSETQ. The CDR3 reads CASSTGQYGGEQYF. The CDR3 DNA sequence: TGCGCCAGCAGCACCGGACAGTACGGTGGCGAGCAGTACTTC.

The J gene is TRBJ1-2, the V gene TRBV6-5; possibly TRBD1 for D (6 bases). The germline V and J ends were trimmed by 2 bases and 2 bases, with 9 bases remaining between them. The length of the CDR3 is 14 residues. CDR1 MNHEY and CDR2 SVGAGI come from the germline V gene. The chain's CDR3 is CASSYDTGNYGYTF. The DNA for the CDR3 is TGTGCCAGCAGTTACGATACAGGGAACTATGGCTACACCTTC.

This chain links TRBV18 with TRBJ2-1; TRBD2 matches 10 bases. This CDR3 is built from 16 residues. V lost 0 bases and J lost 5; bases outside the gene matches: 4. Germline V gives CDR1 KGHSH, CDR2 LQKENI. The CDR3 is CASSPPGSGRNNEQFF. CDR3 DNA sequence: TGTGCCAGCTCACCACCGGGTAGCGGGAGGAACAATGAGCAGTTCTTC.

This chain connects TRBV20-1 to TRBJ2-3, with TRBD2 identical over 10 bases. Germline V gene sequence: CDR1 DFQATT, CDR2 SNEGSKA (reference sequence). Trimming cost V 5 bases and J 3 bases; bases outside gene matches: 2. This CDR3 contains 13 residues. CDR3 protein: CSAGLAVTDTQYF. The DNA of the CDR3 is TGCAGTGCTGGACTAGCGGTAACAGATACGCAGTATTTT.

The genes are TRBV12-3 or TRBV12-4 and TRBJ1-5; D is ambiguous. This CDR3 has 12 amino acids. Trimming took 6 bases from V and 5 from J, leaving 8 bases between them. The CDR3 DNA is TGTGCCAGCAGCCCAACCTATCAGCCCCAGCATTTT. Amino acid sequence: CASSPTYQPQHF.

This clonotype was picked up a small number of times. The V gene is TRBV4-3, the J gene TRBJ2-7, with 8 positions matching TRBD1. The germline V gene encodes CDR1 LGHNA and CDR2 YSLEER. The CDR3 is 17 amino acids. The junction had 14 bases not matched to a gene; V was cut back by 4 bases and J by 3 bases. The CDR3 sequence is CASSLWGNRQGNYEQYF. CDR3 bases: TGCGCCAGCAGCCTCTGGGGCAACCGACAGGGGAACTACGAGCAGTACTTC.

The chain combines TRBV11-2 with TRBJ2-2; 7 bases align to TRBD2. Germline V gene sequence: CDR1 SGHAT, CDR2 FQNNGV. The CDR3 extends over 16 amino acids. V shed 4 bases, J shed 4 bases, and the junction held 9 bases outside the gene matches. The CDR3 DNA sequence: TGTGCCAGCAGCTCCCCCTGGGGGGGAGGCACCGGGGAGCTGTTTTTT. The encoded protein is CASSSPWGGGTGELFF.

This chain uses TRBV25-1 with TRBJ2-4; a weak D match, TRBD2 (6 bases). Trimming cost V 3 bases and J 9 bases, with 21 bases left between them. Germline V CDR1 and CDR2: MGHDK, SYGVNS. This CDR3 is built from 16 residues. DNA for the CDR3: TGTGCCAGCAGTGAGGGCGGGAAGGCTAATTGGGGCATTCAGTACTTC. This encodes CASSEGGKANWGIQYF.

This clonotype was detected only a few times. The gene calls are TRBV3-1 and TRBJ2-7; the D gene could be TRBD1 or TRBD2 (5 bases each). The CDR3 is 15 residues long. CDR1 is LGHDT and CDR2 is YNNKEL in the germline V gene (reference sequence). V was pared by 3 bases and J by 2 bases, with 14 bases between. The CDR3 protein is CASSHRDVRTYEQYF. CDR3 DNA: TGTGCCAGCAGCCACAGGGACGTAAGAACCTACGAGCAGTACTTC.

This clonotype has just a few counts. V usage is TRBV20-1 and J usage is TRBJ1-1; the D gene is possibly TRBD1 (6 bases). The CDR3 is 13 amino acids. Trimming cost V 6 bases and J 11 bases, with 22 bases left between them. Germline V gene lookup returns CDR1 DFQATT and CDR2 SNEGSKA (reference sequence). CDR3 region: CSAPHRAARSAFF. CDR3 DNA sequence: TGCAGTGCGCCACACAGGGCTGCTAGATCGGCTTTCTTT.

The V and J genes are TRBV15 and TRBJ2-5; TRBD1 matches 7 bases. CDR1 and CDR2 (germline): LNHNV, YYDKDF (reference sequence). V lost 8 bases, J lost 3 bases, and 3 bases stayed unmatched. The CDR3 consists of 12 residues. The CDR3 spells CATQGTEETQYF. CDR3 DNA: TGTGCCACCCAAGGGACAGAAGAGACCCAGTACTTC. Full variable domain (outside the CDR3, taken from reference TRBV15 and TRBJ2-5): DAMVIQNPRYQVTQFGKPVTLSCSQTLNHNVMYWYQQKSSQAPKLLFHYYDKDFNNEADTPDNFQSRRPNTSFCFLDIRSPGLGDTAMYLCATQGTEETQYFGPGTRLLVL.

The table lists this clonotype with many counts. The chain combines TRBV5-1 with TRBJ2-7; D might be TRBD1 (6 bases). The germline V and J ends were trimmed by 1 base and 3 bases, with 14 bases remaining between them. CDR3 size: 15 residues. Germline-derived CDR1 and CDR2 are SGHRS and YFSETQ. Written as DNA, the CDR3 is TGCGCCAGCAGCTTGAGGGCAGGGGTACTCTACGAGCAGTACTTC. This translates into CASSLRAGVLYEQYF.

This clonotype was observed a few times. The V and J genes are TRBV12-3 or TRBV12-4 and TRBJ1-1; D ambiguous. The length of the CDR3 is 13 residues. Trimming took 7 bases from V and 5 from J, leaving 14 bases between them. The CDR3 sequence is CASILGSGTEAFF. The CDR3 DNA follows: TGTGCCAGCATCCTGGGGAGTGGGACTGAAGCTTTCTTT.

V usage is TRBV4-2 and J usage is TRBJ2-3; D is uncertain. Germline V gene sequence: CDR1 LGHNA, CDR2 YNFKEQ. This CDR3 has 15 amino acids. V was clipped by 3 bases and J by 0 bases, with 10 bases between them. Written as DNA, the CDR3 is TGTGCCAGCAGCCACGCTGCCGCTAGCACAGATACGCAGTATTTT. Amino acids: CASSHAAASTDTQYF.

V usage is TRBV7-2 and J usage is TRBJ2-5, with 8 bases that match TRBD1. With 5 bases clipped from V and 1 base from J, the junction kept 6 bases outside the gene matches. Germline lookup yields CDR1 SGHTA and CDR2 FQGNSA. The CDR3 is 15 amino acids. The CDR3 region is CASSPRTGIQETQYF. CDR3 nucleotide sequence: TGTGCCAGCAGCCCTAGGACAGGGATCCAAGAGACCCAGTACTTC.

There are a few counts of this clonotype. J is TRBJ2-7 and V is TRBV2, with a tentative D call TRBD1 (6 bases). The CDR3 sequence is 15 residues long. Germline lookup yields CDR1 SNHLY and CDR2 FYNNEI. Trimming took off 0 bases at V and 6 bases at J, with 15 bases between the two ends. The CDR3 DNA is TGTGCCAGCAGTGAAGCAGATTGGACAGTCGGCGAGCAGTACTTC. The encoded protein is CASSEADWTVGEQYF.

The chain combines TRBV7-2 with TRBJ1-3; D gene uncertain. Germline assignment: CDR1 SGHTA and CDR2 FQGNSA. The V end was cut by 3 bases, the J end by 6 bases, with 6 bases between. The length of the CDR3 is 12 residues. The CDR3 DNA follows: TGTGCCAGCAGCTTTCGAAAAAACACCATATATTTT. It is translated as CASSFRKNTIYF. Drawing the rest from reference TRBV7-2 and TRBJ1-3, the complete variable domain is GAGVSQSPSNKVTEKGKDVELRCDPISGHTALYWYRQSLGQGLEFLIYFQGNSAPDKSGLPSDRFSAERTGGSVSTLTIQRTQQEDSAVYLCASSFRKNTIYFGEGSWLTVV.

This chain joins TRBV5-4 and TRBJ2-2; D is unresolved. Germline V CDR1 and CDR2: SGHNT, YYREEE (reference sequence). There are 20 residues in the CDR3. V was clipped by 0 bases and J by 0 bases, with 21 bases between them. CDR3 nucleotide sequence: TGTGCCAGCAGCTTGGATCTCAGGCTACTCCGGTTCGCGAACACCGGGGAGCTGTTTTTT. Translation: CASSLDLRLLRFANTGELFF.